The rows below give T cell receptor beta chains drawn from one sample of a study of CXCR3-negative and CXCR3-positive naive CD8 T cells. After re-calling the 5' RACE reads, TCRdb lists one entry per CDR3 protein, DNA absent. The sample holds about 150,000 distinct CDR3 sequences. The sample was naive CXCR3+ CD8+ T cells from blood. The receptors were gathered from a human donor in good health. Some clones in this sample may be carry-over from other donors' samples. The CDR3 runs from the conserved cysteine through the conserved F or W.

v_call	j_call	cdr3_aa
TRBV20-1	TRBJ2-1	CSARMGYEQFF
TRBV19	TRBJ1-1	CASSISGAEAFF
TRBV10-2	TRBJ1-1	CASSESDRVSFDTEAFF
TRBV11-2	TRBJ2-1	CASSSPGVVGEQFF
TRBV12-3/TRBV12-4	TRBJ1-2	CAGSQTGGNYGYTF
TRBV28	TRBJ1-2	CASTLQGNYGYTF
TRBV7-9	TRBJ2-7	CASSKASGHHNF
TRBV7-9	TRBJ2-2	CASSLPTGLMTGELFF
TRBV7-9	TRBJ2-1	CASSLALLEQFF
TRBV29-1	TRBJ2-5	CSGRGGRTSQETQYF
TRBV19	TRBJ1-4	CASSSWAGGVEKLFF
TRBV7-6	TRBJ2-1	CASSFTSGNYNEQFF
TRBV29-1	TRBJ1-4	CSVEDWADEDTNEKLFF
TRBV29-1	TRBJ2-5	CSVQRQGSGETQYF
TRBV19	TRBJ2-1	CASSILAGANNEQFF
TRBV6-5	TRBJ2-7	CASSQGSYEQYF
TRBV3-1	TRBJ2-5	CASSQLLLREEEWFRETQYF
TRBV7-9	TRBJ2-5	CASSILGGMETQYF
TRBV7-9	TRBJ2-1	CASSLVPGINEQFF
TRBV9	TRBJ2-3	CASSGRLAGGLDTDTQYF
TRBV29-1	TRBJ2-2	CSVGSGVGTGELFF
TRBV7-2	TRBJ1-5	CASSRTGGGQPQHF
TRBV7-2	TRBJ2-7	CASSFGQGAEQYF
TRBV27	TRBJ2-2	CASKWDVRVGELFF
TRBV27	TRBJ2-1	CASSLAGNNEQFF
TRBV9	TRBJ2-5	CASSVVDSGGAQTQYF
TRBV20-1	TRBJ2-1	CSAARDLTLYNEQFF
TRBV29-1	TRBJ2-1	CSVEANWAGHYNEQFF
TRBV4-1	TRBJ2-7	CASSLHQGTGGTYEQYF
TRBV6-5	TRBJ2-7	CASSYSNRIYEQYF
TRBV12-3/TRBV12-4	TRBJ2-3	CASSGDRHSSTDTQYF
TRBV4-1	TRBJ2-2	CASSPRDPNTGELFF
TRBV28	TRBJ1-5	CASSFPKHGDSNQPQHF